The 32 T cell receptor beta chains below come from one sample, sequenced in a study of cytomegalovirus exposure and HLA in healthy donors. PCR involved 60 Vbeta and 13 Jbeta primers. Sequenced by immunoSEQ multiplex PCR; TCRdb stores in-frame clones only, minus some. The sample lists a few hundred thousand clones; roughly 86% were seen once. Material: PBMCs. The receptors come from a woman between 35 and 50 years old in good health and CMV-seropositive.

The rearrangement uses TRBV5-4 and TRBJ2-2; 14 bases are a match to TRBD2. This CDR3 has 17 amino acids. CDR1 and CDR2 (germline): SGHNT, YYREEE (reference sequence). V was pared by 4 bases and J by 4 bases, with 6 bases of the junction left unmatched. The CDR3 sequence is CASSAGLAGASTGELFF. Written as DNA, the CDR3 is TGTGCCAGCAGCGCGGGACTAGCGGGAGCTAGCACCGGGGAGCTGTTTTTT.

This chain links TRBV7-2 with TRBJ2-7; unclear D gene. V shed 5 bases and J shed 0 bases, with 8 bases lying between them. CDR3 length: 13 residues. Germline V CDR1 and CDR2: SGHTA, FQGNSA. The CDR3 protein is CASSRQASYEQYF. Written as DNA, the CDR3 is TGTGCCAGCAGCCGACAAGCCTCCTACGAGCAGTACTTC. Full variable domain (missing parts from reference TRBV7-2 and TRBJ2-7): GAGVSQSPSNKVTEKGKDVELRCDPISGHTALYWYRQSLGQGLEFLIYFQGNSAPDKSGLPSDRFSAERTGGSVSTLTIQRTQQEDSAVYLCASSRQASYEQYFGPGTRLTVT.

The chain uses TRBV19 and TRBJ1-1; no clear D gene. Germline CDR1 LNHDA, CDR2 SQIVND (reference sequence). V lost 7 bases and J lost 1, with 16 bases in between. The CDR3 is 15 amino acids. The CDR3 nucleotides read TGTGCCAGTAACACACGGCGGGGTACGAACACTGAAGCTTTCTTT. Translated: CASNTRRGTNTEAFF.

J is TRBJ1-1 and V is TRBV19; TRBD1 might be the D (6 bases). The CDR3 sequence is 13 residues long. The V end lost 5 bases, the J end lost 6 bases, and 13 bases lay between the germline ends. Germline V gene data show CDR1 as LNHDA and CDR2 as SQIVND (reference sequence). The CDR3 DNA follows: TGTGCCAGTAGTGATGGGACATTCCCTGAAGCTTTCTTT. Its translation is CASSDGTFPEAFF.

The chain links TRBV27 to TRBJ2-7; D unclear. V lost 2 bases and J lost 3, with 14 bases in between. This CDR3 comprises 15 residues. The germline V gene has CDR1 MNHEY and CDR2 SMNVEV (reference sequence). Here the CDR3 DNA reads TGTGCCAGCAGTTTAGAGCGTCCACCGGGCTACGAGCAGTACTTC. As protein: CASSLERPPGYEQYF.

V usage is TRBV7-6 and J usage is TRBJ2-3; D perhaps matches TRBD2 (6 bases). This CDR3 is built from 16 residues. V shed 5 bases and J shed 0 bases, with 15 bases lying between them. Germline assignment: CDR1 SGHVS and CDR2 FNYEAQ. The CDR3 nucleotides are TGTGCCAGCAGCCCAGGACTACACCCTAGCACAGATACGCAGTATTTT. Amino acids: CASSPGLHPSTDTQYF.

The J gene is TRBJ1-2, the V gene TRBV7-9; D is possibly TRBD1 (5 bases). The CDR3 totals 14 residues. Trimming removed 3 bases at V and 8 bases at J, with 16 bases between. Germline assignment: CDR1 SEHNR and CDR2 FQNEAQ (reference sequence). CDR3 amino acids: CASSLYRRTPGYTF. DNA of the CDR3: TGTGCCAGCAGCTTGTACAGGCGAACCCCCGGCTACACCTTC.

The chain has TRBV18 and TRBJ2-1; TRBD2 is a possible D gene (6 bases). Germline-derived CDR1 and CDR2 are KGHSH and LQKENI. The CDR3 runs to 16 residues. Trimming shortened V by 1 base and J by 6 bases, and 16 bases separated the two germline ends. CDR3 sequence (DNA): TGTGCCAGCTCACCACGCGGGAAATATGCGGTCAATGAGCAGTTCTTC. It encodes CASSPRGKYAVNEQFF.

The chain carries TRBV5-1 and TRBJ2-7; D remains ambiguous. V lost 0 bases and J lost 2, with 9 bases in between. Germline loops: CDR1 SGHRS, CDR2 YFSETQ. CDR3 size: 14 residues. The CDR3 DNA reads TGCGCCAGCAGCTTGGGGGTCCTAGCCTACGAGCAGTACTTC. As protein: CASSLGVLAYEQYF.

The rearrangement uses TRBV29-1 and TRBJ1-1, with 10 bases fitting TRBD1. V lost 8 bases, J lost 3 bases, and 3 bases stayed unmatched. CDR3 length equals 12 residues. The V gene's germline CDR1 is SQVTM and CDR2 ANQGSEA. The DNA of the CDR3 is TGCAGCACGGGACAGGGGCACACTGAAGCTTTCTTT. Translated: CSTGQGHTEAFF.

Only one count was recorded for this clone. This chain links TRBV28 with TRBJ1-3; TRBD1 might be the D (5 bases). V gave up 6 bases and J gave up 0 bases, with 12 bases separating them. Germline V gives CDR1 MDHEN, CDR2 SYDVKM. CDR3 length equals 15 residues. The CDR3: CASRGPFFSGNTIYF. The CDR3 DNA sequence: TGTGCCAGCAGGGGGCCCTTTTTCTCTGGAAACACCATATATTTT.

V usage is TRBV2 and J usage is TRBJ2-3; TRBD2 matches at 7 bases. Germline V gene data show CDR1 as SNHLY and CDR2 as FYNNEI. The CDR3 is 15 amino acids. J gave up 4 bases and V 5 bases, and 9 bases lay outside the gene matches. CDR3 residues: CASSSSGNKADTQYF. CDR3 nucleotide sequence: TGTGCCAGCAGTTCTAGCGGTAACAAGGCAGATACGCAGTATTTT.

The rearrangement uses TRBV18 and TRBJ1-4, with D possibly matching TRBD1 (6 bases). V was shortened by 3 bases and J by 2 bases, with 7 bases between the two germline ends. The CDR3 contains 14 residues. In germline, CDR1 is KGHSH, CDR2 LQKENI. In nucleotides, the CDR3 is TGTGCCAGCTCACCGCAGGGGACTAATGAAAAACTGTTTTTT. Translated, it gives CASSPQGTNEKLFF.

V usage is TRBV7-3 and J usage is TRBJ2-1, with TRBD1 matching over 9 bases. V lost 8 bases, J lost 8 bases, and 7 bases stayed unmatched. Germline V CDR1 and CDR2: SGHTA, FQGTGA. This CDR3 is 13 amino acids long. The CDR3 is CASELGQGDEQFF. The DNA for the CDR3 is TGTGCCAGCGAACTGGGACAGGGCGATGAGCAGTTCTTC. The entire variable domain, with the rest obtained from reference TRBV7-3 and TRBJ2-1, is as follows: GAGVSQTPSNKVTEKGKYVELRCDPISGHTALYWYRQSLGQGPEFLIYFQGTGAADDSGLPNDRFFAVRPEGSVSTLKIQRTERGDSAVYLCASELGQGDEQFFGPGTRLTVL.

This clone was counted a single time. The J gene is TRBJ2-5, the V gene TRBV7-9; TRBD2 agrees at 7 bases. The trim removed 2 bases at V and 4 bases at J, leaving 16 bases unmatched. The CDR3 length is 18 residues. Germline V lookup: CDR1 SEHNR, CDR2 FQNEAQ (reference sequence). CDR3 sequence: CASSLFIGAGVKGETQYF. CDR3 DNA: TGTGCCAGCAGCTTATTCATTGGGGCGGGAGTAAAGGGAGAGACCCAGTACTTC.

This clone was counted a few times. The V and J genes are TRBV18 and TRBJ1-2; 7 bases agree with TRBD1. Germline trimming cut 5 bases from V and 4 bases from J; bases unmatched to any gene: 10. The V gene's germline CDR1 is KGHSH and CDR2 LQKENI. CDR3 length: 15 residues. Here the CDR3 reads CASSSRDSDFYGYTF. The CDR3 DNA follows: TGTGCCAGCTCATCCCGGGACAGCGATTTCTATGGCTACACCTTC.

The genes are TRBV5-1 and TRBJ2-3; D might be TRBD2 (6 bases). Looked up from germline, CDR1 is SGHRS and CDR2 is YFSETQ. V was trimmed by 4 bases and J by 5 bases, leaving 17 bases between them. The CDR3 is 15 residues long. CDR3 nucleotides: TGCGCCAGCAGCCCGGACGTGACTAGAGGAGATACGCAGTATTTT. This translates into CASSPDVTRGDTQYF.

The chain combines TRBV19 with TRBJ2-1, with a possible D match to TRBD2 (7 bases). CDR1 is LNHDA, CDR2 SQIVND, per germline (reference sequence). This CDR3 region has 14 residues. Trimming took 10 bases from V and 3 from J, leaving 16 bases between them. In nucleotides, the CDR3 is TGTGCCACCTCGTCGGGGGGCGACTACAATGAGCAGTTCTTC. This codes for CATSSGGDYNEQFF.

CDR3 nucleotide sequence: TGTGCCAGCAGCTTATGGGGGGACAGGAGAACCTACGAGCAGTACTTC. Translated, it gives CASSLWGDRRTYEQYF. J is TRBJ2-7 and V is TRBV7-3; 8 nucleotides match TRBD1. V gave up 2 bases and J gave up 2 bases; unmatched junction bases: 8. CDR3 length equals 16 residues. Germline loops: CDR1 SGHTA, CDR2 FQGTGA.

This rearrangement joins TRBV7-7 to TRBJ2-1; D is possibly TRBD2 (6 bases). The CDR3 contains 15 residues. The V gene lost 1 base and the J gene lost 10 bases, with 17 bases spanning the gap. Germline loops: CDR1 SSHAT, CDR2 FNYEAQ (reference sequence). Here the CDR3 reads CASSLGRELVLEQFF. The CDR3 DNA reads as TGTGCCAGCAGCTTAGGCCGGGAGCTAGTCTTGGAGCAGTTCTTC.

The V gene is TRBV29-1, the J gene TRBJ2-7, with D unclear. The CDR3 is 13 amino acids. The germline V gene has CDR1 SQVTM and CDR2 ANQGSEA. V was shortened by 7 bases and J by 0 bases, with 13 bases between the two germline ends. The CDR3 bases are TGCAGCGCCTTATCCCCTAGCTCCTACGAGCAGTACTTC. The encoded protein is CSALSPSSYEQYF.

On this clone: At one end the junction does not follow the germline gene, possibly because of a read error. The chain has TRBV2 and TRBJ1-3; no clear D. Germline CDR1 and CDR2: SNHLY and FYNNEI. This CDR3 is built from 16 residues. The CDR3 is CASSQAQRSSGNTIYF. CDR3 DNA sequence: TGTGCCAGCAGTCAAGCCCAGCGAAGCTCTGGAAACACCATATATTTT.

This clone appeared once. The chain employs TRBV6-5 and TRBJ2-1; 9 bases match TRBD2. The germline gives CDR1 MNHEY, CDR2 SVGAGI. There are 15 residues in the CDR3. After removal of 6 bases from V and 2 bases from J, the junction contained 5 bases not matched to a gene. CDR3 protein: CASRPASGAYNEQFF. The CDR3 DNA follows: TGTGCCAGCAGACCTGCTAGCGGGGCCTACAATGAGCAGTTCTTC.

J is TRBJ2-1 and V is TRBV5-6; 15 nucleotides align to TRBD2. Germline CDR1 SGHDT, CDR2 YYEEEE. The CDR3 extends over 16 amino acids. V lost 1 base, J lost 6 bases, and 2 bases stayed unmatched. The CDR3 reads CASSLRTSGRGNEQFF. The CDR3 DNA sequence: TGTGCCAGCAGCTTGAGGACTAGCGGGAGGGGCAATGAGCAGTTCTTC.

The chain uses TRBV5-1 and TRBJ2-5, with TRBD2 matching over 10 bases. V shed 0 bases, J shed 3 bases, and the junction held 2 bases outside the gene matches. Germline CDR1 reads SGHRS; CDR2 reads YFSETQ. The CDR3 covers 15 residues. The CDR3 region is CASSLGAGGEETQYF. As DNA, the CDR3 is TGCGCCAGCAGCTTGGGAGCGGGGGGGGAAGAGACCCAGTACTTC.

J is TRBJ2-5 and V is TRBV15; D uncertain. The J call may not be correct, given that the DNA end is closer to TRBJ2-7. CDR1 is LNHNV and CDR2 is YYDKDF in the germline V gene (reference sequence). The CDR3 is 15 residues long. The CDR3 sequence: CATSRDQAGPYEQYF. The CDR3 DNA reads as TGTGCCACCAGCAGAGATCAGGCAGGTCCCTACGAGCAGTACTTC.

The chain employs TRBV29-1 and TRBJ2-3; weak D call: TRBD2 (6 bases). The germline V gene has CDR1 SQVTM and CDR2 ANQGSEA. V shed 6 bases and J shed 1 base, with 11 bases lying between them. CDR3 length: 13 residues. CDR3 sequence reads: CSVGGWRTDTQYF. In DNA form, the CDR3 reads TGCAGCGTGGGGGGATGGCGCACAGATACGCAGTATTTT.

The V gene is TRBV4-3, the J gene TRBJ2-7, with 8 bases fitting TRBD1. Germline loops: CDR1 LGHNA, CDR2 YSLEER. Trimming took 0 bases from V and 5 from J; bases not matched to a gene: 6. The CDR3 length is 15 residues. In DNA, the CDR3 is TGCGCCAGCAGCCAAGATTGGGGGACAGGCGACGAGCAGTACTTC. Translation gives CASSQDWGTGDEQYF.

The chain is built from TRBV13 and TRBJ2-3, with 8 nucleotides matching TRBD1. CDR1 and CDR2 (germline): PRHDT, FYEKMQ (reference sequence). This CDR3 region has 17 residues. V trimming: 1 base; J trimming: 5 bases; junction bases outside the gene matches: 11. In DNA form, the CDR3 reads TGTGCCAGCAGCTTAGAGTCGGACAGGGAATTTAAAGATACGCAGTATTTT. Amino acids: CASSLESDREFKDTQYF.

The chain links TRBV4-1 to TRBJ2-1; D perhaps matches TRBD2 (7 bases). This CDR3 comprises 17 residues. Looked up from germline, CDR1 is MGHRA and CDR2 is YSYEKL. Trimming shortened V by 1 base and J by 5 bases, and 18 bases separated the two germline ends. The CDR3 reads CASSQGGAGEGNNEQFF. The CDR3 DNA follows: TGCGCCAGCAGCCAAGGGGGGGCGGGAGAGGGAAACAATGAGCAGTTCTTC.

Comments on this clone: Germline and junction disagree at one end, which may indicate a read error. The V call is TRBV11-3, the J call TRBJ2-2; D may be TRBD1 (5 bases). The CDR3 consists of 14 residues. CDR1 is SGHNT and CDR2 is YENEEA in the germline V gene. CDR3 DNA: TGTGCCAGCAGCCTAGACAGACGAGGCGGGGAGCTGTTTTTT. Translating it yields CASSLDRRGGELFF.

The chain carries TRBV7-9 and TRBJ1-5; D possibly corresponds to TRBD1 (6 bases). V lost 5 bases, J lost 4 bases, and 12 bases lay in between. The CDR3 runs to 14 residues. CDR1 and CDR2 from the germline V gene are SEHNR and FQNEAQ (reference sequence). This chain's CDR3 is CASSLDRTNQPQHF. In DNA form, the CDR3 reads TGTGCCAGCAGCCTCGACAGGACGAATCAGCCCCAGCATTTT.